This T cell receptor (beta chain) was retrieved from a study of blood T cell repertoires in COVID-19. Looking at the study overall: Samples taken during acute and convalescent COVID-19 were collected in the United States, Italy and Spain. The cDNA or gDNA used as material had been derived from T cells, B-cell-depleted T cells, or PBMCs.

Original processing notes: Estimation of nucleated cell counts was performed using reference gene primer amplification. The data were produced by immunoSEQ multiplex PCR, yet TCRdb's version contains in-frame clones alone and is incomplete. V and J calls and clone size are copied from that table; D and trimming were computed from the DNA. The profile covers more than 200,000 clones, with about nine tenths appearing a single time and almost 4.5% taken by the ten largest. This receptor was identified in a man aged 50-59 years with acute or convalescent COVID-19. Sequencing was carried out using peripheral blood.

DNA for the CDR3: TGTGCCAGCAGTTTAGTAGACAGGAAACCCTACGAGCAGTACTTC. Translated, it gives CASSLVDRKPYEQYF. This chain joins TRBV6-5 and TRBJ2-7; D is perhaps TRBD1 (6 bases). Trimming took off 4 bases at V and 2 bases at J, with 15 bases between the two ends. This CDR3 comprises 15 residues. The germline V gene encodes CDR1 MNHEY and CDR2 SVGAGI.